This T cell receptor beta chain was identified during a study of T cell responses to AZD1222 COVID-19 vaccine. Clones were sequenced by immunoSEQ multiplex PCR, and TCRdb holds only the in-frame ones, with some missing. The sample consists of roughly 99,000 clones, about nine tenths of them appearing once. This CDR3 is 14 amino acids long. V was clipped by 4 bases and J by 3 bases; unmatched bases: 2. Germline values: CDR1 SGHDT, CDR2 YYEEEE. The sequencing used peripheral blood, collected 28 days after the second AZD1222 dose. V is TRBV5-6 and J is TRBJ2-3; 10 bases map to TRBD1. This receptor was taken from an adult who received the AZD1222 COVID-19 vaccine. The CDR3 spells CASSPDRGTDTQYF. CDR3 in DNA: TGTGCCAGCAGCCCGGACAGGGGGACAGATACGCAGTATTTT.